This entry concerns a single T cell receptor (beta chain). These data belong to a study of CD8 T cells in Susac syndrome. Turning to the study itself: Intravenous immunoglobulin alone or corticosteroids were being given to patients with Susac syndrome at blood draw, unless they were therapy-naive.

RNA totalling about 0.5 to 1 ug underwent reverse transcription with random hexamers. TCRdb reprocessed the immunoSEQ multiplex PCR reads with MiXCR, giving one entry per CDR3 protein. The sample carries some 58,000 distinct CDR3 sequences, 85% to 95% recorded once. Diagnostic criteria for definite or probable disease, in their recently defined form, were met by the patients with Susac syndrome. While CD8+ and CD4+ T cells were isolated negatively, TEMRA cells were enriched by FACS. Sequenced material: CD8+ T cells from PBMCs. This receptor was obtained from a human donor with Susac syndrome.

CDR3 residues: CASSLRPQYTGELFF. In nucleotides, the CDR3 is TGCGCCAGCAGCTTGCGCCCGCAGTACACCGGGGAGCTGTTTTTT. The chain recombines TRBV5-1 with TRBJ2-2; no definite D call. The ends were cut back, 1 base at V and 3 bases at J, with 10 bases in the middle. This CDR3 contains 15 residues. The germline gives CDR1 SGHRS, CDR2 YFSETQ.